This entry features one T cell receptor (beta chain) sequence. The antigen is not known. Germline CDR1 SGDLS, CDR2 YYNGEE. The CDR3 length is 15 residues. The J segment lost 3 bases and the V segment lost 4 bases, leaving 9 bases of the junction unmatched. The data originate from a study of cytomegalovirus exposure and HLA in healthy donors. Points from the study as a whole: The authors considered a cluster of highly shared sequence variants likely to be a sequencing artifact. Some V segments could not be told apart, so they were left out, TRBV6-2 and TRBV6-3 among them. It was confirmed in vitro that three of the CMV-associated chains were specific for CMV antigens.

13 Jbeta primers and 60 Vbeta primers were used for the PCR. Assay used: immunoSEQ multiplex PCR; TCRdb lists only in-frame clones, some missing. The sample lists tens of thousands of clones, around 72% occurring once. Source material: PBMCs. The origin of this receptor is a young woman in good health and CMV-seropositive. V usage is TRBV9 and J usage is TRBJ2-7; 8 nucleotides align to TRBD1. DNA of the CDR3: TGTGCCAGCAGCCCTCGGACAGGGATCGGCTACGAGCAGTACTTC. This sequence encodes CASSPRTGIGYEQYF.